This T cell receptor (beta chain) was found in a study of monozygotic twins with inflammatory bowel disease. Study observations and caveats: The sharing of clonotypes with others was lower in IBD patients than in healthy twins, especially with disease activity.

Eight separate reactions per sample served to make cDNA. TCRdb re-called the 5' RACE reads and shows each CDR3 protein once, DNA omitted. Listed are approximately 160,000 distinct CDR3 sequences; 2.5% to 3% falls within the top ten. CDR3 length: 16 residues. Germline CDR1 reads SEHNR; CDR2 reads FQNEAQ (reference sequence). With regard to this clonotype: Its target is unknown.

The sequencing input was blood. The receptor comes from a human donor with ulcerative colitis or Crohn's disease, or a healthy co-twin of an affected twin (not recorded which). This rearrangement joins TRBV7-9 to TRBJ2-3. The chain's CDR3 is CASSLAGTLLTDTQYF.